The 12 T cell receptor beta chains given below trace back to one sample, sequenced in a study of CD4 T cells in relation to SARS-CoV-2 and coronaviruses. Unexposed donor CD4+ T cells date from 2011-2018, before the COVID-19 pandemic. Isolation of CD4+ T cells took place after approximately 10 days in culture. Sequenced by immunoSEQ multiplex PCR; TCRdb stores in-frame clones only, minus some. Of around 23,000 clones in the sample, more than 65% were seen once. The antigens these receptors bind are not known. Sequences were obtained from CD4+ T cells from PBMCs, cultured in vitro. Receptor source: a human donor in good health.

CDR3 sequence: CASSSQPRGKEQFF. The CDR3 bases are TGTGCCAGCAGCAGCCAACCCCGGGGGAAAGAGCAGTTCTTC. The chain couples TRBV3-1 (or the pseudogene TRBV3-2) to TRBJ2-1; perhaps TRBD2 as D (6 bases). This CDR3 contains 14 residues. Germline lookup yields CDR1 LGHDT and CDR2 YNNKEL (reference sequence). Trimming pared 5 bases from V and 10 bases from J, leaving 18 bases between.

V and J are TRBV27 and TRBJ2-5; D gene ambiguous. CDR3 length equals 13 residues. Trimming cost V 4 bases and J 5 bases, with 11 bases left between them. The germline V gene encodes CDR1 MNHEY and CDR2 SMNVEV (reference sequence). In nucleotides, the CDR3 is TGTGCCAGCAGTTCCCCGCCACGGGAGACCCAGTACTTC. Residues: CASSSPPRETQYF.

This clone showed up just a few times. The V and J genes are TRBV4-2 and TRBJ2-2; possibly TRBD1 or TRBD2 for D (5 bases each). CDR1 and CDR2 (germline): LGHNA, YNFKEQ. This CDR3 spans 14 amino acids. Trimming took off 5 bases at V and 7 bases at J, with 14 bases between the two ends. CDR3 amino acids: CASSRGNEGGELFF. CDR3 coding DNA: TGTGCCAGCAGCAGGGGAAATGAGGGCGGGGAGCTGTTTTTT.

The V call is TRBV4-2, the J call TRBJ2-7; 11 bases are shared with TRBD2. Germline values: CDR1 LGHNA, CDR2 YNFKEQ. With 1 base clipped from V and 1 base from J, the junction kept 0 bases outside the gene matches. The CDR3 spans 15 residues. The CDR3 loop reads CASSQGLAGSYEQYF. In DNA form, the CDR3 reads TGTGCCAGCAGCCAAGGACTAGCGGGATCCTACGAGCAGTACTTC.

The genes are TRBV24-1 and TRBJ1-3, with D hard to call. Germline V gene data show CDR1 as KGHDR and CDR2 as SFDVKD. The CDR3 has 16 residues. Trimming left V 7 bases short and J 0 bases short, with 15 bases between. CDR3 sequence: CATSRVSRGSGNTIYF. The CDR3 DNA is TGTGCCACCAGCCGGGTCAGCAGAGGCTCTGGAAACACCATATATTTT.

This clone was observed a handful of times. The chain carries TRBV7-2 and TRBJ2-7, with a possible D match to TRBD1 (6 bases). Germline CDR1 is SGHTA and CDR2 is FQGNSA. With 5 bases removed from V and 5 bases from J, the gap between germline ends came to 10 bases. The CDR3 loop spans 12 amino acids. CDR3 bases: TGTGCCAGCAGCCCATACAGGGACGAGCAGTACTTC. Its protein is CASSPYRDEQYF.

This chain joins TRBV19 and TRBJ1-2, with TRBD1 as a possible D gene (5 bases). Trimming cost V 6 bases and J 2 bases, with 19 bases left between them. The CDR3 has 16 residues. Per germline, CDR1 LNHDA and CDR2 SQIVND (reference sequence). CDR3 residues: CASRPDRDWANYGYTF. The DNA of the CDR3 is TGTGCCAGTAGACCGGACCGGGACTGGGCGAACTATGGCTACACCTTC.

The gene calls are TRBV11-2 and TRBJ2-2; 8 nucleotides agree with TRBD2. The junction had 0 bases not matched to a gene; V was cut back by 0 bases and J by 3 bases. The CDR3 runs 15 residues. The germline CDR1 and CDR2 sequences are SGHAT and FQNNGV. For the CDR3, the DNA is TGTGCCAGCAGCTTAGACGGGAGGGACACCGGGGAGCTGTTTTTT. It yields the protein CASSLDGRDTGELFF.

The chain combines TRBV6-6 with TRBJ2-4; the D gene is possibly TRBD1 (5 bases). V was trimmed by 6 bases and J by 9 bases, leaving 9 bases between them. Germline CDR1 MNHNY, CDR2 SVGAGI (reference sequence). The CDR3 runs 11 residues. DNA for the CDR3: TGTGCCAGCAGGGGGCCGGGCATTCAGTACTTC. Its protein product is CASRGPGIQYF.

The genes are TRBV2 and TRBJ1-2; D ambiguous. CDR1 is SNHLY, CDR2 FYNNEI, per germline. The CDR3 totals 14 residues. V was pared by 2 bases and J by 4 bases, with 11 bases between. The CDR3 protein is CASSELWTGYGYTF. The CDR3 DNA reads as TGTGCCAGCAGTGAATTATGGACTGGCTATGGCTACACCTTC. Together with reference TRBV2 and TRBJ1-2, the CDR3 gives the full variable domain: EPEVTQTPSHQVTQMGQEVILRCVPISNHLYFYWYRQILGQKVEFLVSFYNNEISEKSEIFDDQFSVERPDGSNFTLKIRSTKLEDSAMYFCASSELWTGYGYTFGSGTRLTVV.

Details on this clone: One end of the junction does not line up with germline, which may come from a read error. This rearrangement joins TRBV23-1 to TRBJ2-1; D ambiguous. TRBV23-1 is assigned to the ORF class and has an uncertain function. The CDR3 totals 16 residues. DNA for the CDR3: TGCGCCAGCAGTCACACCAGGTTGAGCTCCTACAATGGGCAGTTCTTC. It is translated as CASSHTRLSSYNGQFF.

This clone was observed a handful of times. The chain joins TRBV7-9 to TRBJ2-5; 7 bases line up with TRBD1. J lost 1 base, V lost 5 bases, and 4 bases had no gene match. The CDR3 is 14 amino acids. In germline, CDR1 is SEHNR, CDR2 FQNEAQ (reference sequence). CDR3 protein: CASSMTGLQETQYF. The DNA for the CDR3 is TGTGCCAGCAGCATGACAGGGCTCCAAGAGACCCAGTACTTC.